This TCR beta chain stems from a study of PD-1 blockade in classical Hodgkin lymphoma. Study observations and caveats: Diversity in CD4+ TCRs, unlike that measured in CD8+ TCRs, had risen significantly by C4D1.

The CDR3 is 16 amino acids. A word on this clone: Its cognate antigen is unknown.

TCRdb keeps only in-frame clones here, not all; method: immunoSEQ multiplex PCR. The sample has some 30,000 clones, 80% to 95% seen once. Time point in this sample: cycle 4 day 1 (C4D1), after around six weeks of nivolumab. After autologous stem cell transplantation all patients relapsed, and prior brentuximab vedotin exposure differed between cohorts. Researchers used magnetic negative selection to pull out pure CD4+ T cells from thawed PBMCs. This rearrangement joins TRBV21-1 to TRBJ2-7; the table calls TRBD1, which could not be checked here. TRBV21-1 has pseudogene status. This sample comprised CD4+ T cells from blood, obtained before the fourth cycle of nivolumab. The sequence came from a human donor with classical Hodgkin lymphoma. The CDR3 DNA follows: TGTGCCAGCAGCAAAGAGGCGCTGGGGGCCTCCTACGAGCAGTACTTC. Translation gives CASSKEALGASYEQYF.